This is a list of T cell receptor beta chains from one sample in a study of blood T cell repertoires in COVID-19. Measured with immunoSEQ multiplex PCR; TCRdb has only the in-frame clones, and not every one. The table has under 130,000 clones, around 74% seen once. Sequencing input: peripheral blood. The receptor set was obtained from a woman aged 70-85 years with acute or convalescent COVID-19. CDR3s include the opening cysteine and the closing phenylalanine or tryptophan. Some rows have no size entry. The others give once, few or many, or a class for an expanded clone.

v_call	j_call	clone_size	cdr3_aa
TRBV5-6	TRBJ2-3	NA	CASSLVGGNTDTQYF
TRBV3-1/TRBV3-2	TRBJ2-7	NA	CASSQRDRGYEQYF
TRBV5-1	TRBJ1-2	NA	CASSLDRGLRGYTF
TRBV9	TRBJ2-2	NA	CASRVGTGELFF
TRBV6-2/TRBV6-3	TRBJ2-1	NA	CASSPHGLAGGRGEQFF
TRBV10-1	TRBJ2-3	NA	CASSEALGGTDTQYF
TRBV27	TRBJ2-7	NA	CASSLSGAAYEQYF
TRBV29-1	TRBJ2-7	few	CSVARGDFYEQYF
TRBV4-3	TRBJ2-5	NA	CASSQTLRGSGETQYF
TRBV4-1	TRBJ1-2	few	CASSRDTAYGYTF
TRBV18	TRBJ2-4	NA	CASSPGLAGGRDIQYF
TRBV29-1	TRBJ2-7	NA	CSVESEGSYEQYF
TRBV27	TRBJ2-1	NA	CASRGLAGNEQFF
TRBV5-1	TRBJ2-5	NA	CASSLVVAGASGTQYF
TRBV7-9	TRBJ2-7	NA	CASFRTGDREQYF
TRBV19	TRBJ2-5	NA	CASSIRYQETQYF
TRBV3-1/TRBV3-2	TRBJ1-3	NA	CASSQLETGIIF
TRBV18	TRBJ1-1	few	CASSREDTEAFF
TRBV3-1/TRBV3-2	TRBJ1-1	NA	CASSQGGETGLEAFF
TRBV3-1/TRBV3-2	TRBJ2-5	NA	CASSRGTSGGAQTQYF
TRBV19	TRBJ1-2	many	CASSHTTGYYGYTF
TRBV19	TRBJ2-7	many	CASSTGTAIPREQYF
TRBV18	TRBJ1-1	NA	CASSPKQGANTEAFF
TRBV19	TRBJ1-2	NA	CASSIDRNPRGNGYTF
TRBV3-1/TRBV3-2	TRBJ1-3	many	CASSQPGTGNTIYF
TRBV5-1	TRBJ2-5	NA	CASSLEYQETQYF
TRBV3-1/TRBV3-2	TRBJ1-1	once	CASSQEPYRTEAFF
TRBV9	TRBJ1-2	NA	CASSQSDRRNYGYTF
TRBV19	TRBJ1-2	once	CASSDPGQGVWGYTF
TRBV7-2	TRBJ1-2	few	CASSLSGDYGYTF
TRBV19	TRBJ1-1	NA	CASSFRQSNTEAFF
TRBV7-9	TRBJ1-1	few	CASSEGQTMNTEAFF
TRBV10-2	TRBJ2-7	NA	CASGGSTGRTNEQYF
TRBV7-5	TRBJ2-7	NA	CVRSCQTGGSYEQYF
TRBV5-6	TRBJ2-7	NA	CASSLAAGREQYF
TRBV5-4	TRBJ1-1	NA	CASSSRRNAPPNTEAFF
TRBV27	TRBJ2-7	NA	CASSFAGNEQYF
TRBV19	TRBJ2-2	NA	CASRPTGGISGELFF
TRBV18	TRBJ2-7	NA	CASSPDQDEQYF
TRBV7-9	TRBJ1-2	NA	CASSLRQGQGFYGYTF
TRBV27	TRBJ1-2	NA	CASRTDRAGGYTF
TRBV2	TRBJ2-1	NA	CASSDRRGEQFF
TRBV5-4	TRBJ1-2	NA	CASSLAREGGYTF